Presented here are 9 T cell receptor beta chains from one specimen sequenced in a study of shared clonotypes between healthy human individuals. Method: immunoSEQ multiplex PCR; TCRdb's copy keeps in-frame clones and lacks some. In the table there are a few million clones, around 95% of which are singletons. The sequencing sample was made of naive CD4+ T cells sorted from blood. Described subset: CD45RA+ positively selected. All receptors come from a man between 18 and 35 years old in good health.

CDR3 DNA: TGTGCCAGCAGCCCGGGGGTAGCGGGGAAGGTCTCCTACGAGCAGTACTTC. It yields the protein CASSPGVAGKVSYEQYF. The chain employs TRBV7-9 and TRBJ2-7; 8 nucleotides align to TRBD2. The CDR3 totals 17 residues. The trim removed 5 bases at V and 0 bases at J, leaving 12 bases unmatched. Germline V CDR1 and CDR2: SEHNR, FQNEAQ (reference sequence).

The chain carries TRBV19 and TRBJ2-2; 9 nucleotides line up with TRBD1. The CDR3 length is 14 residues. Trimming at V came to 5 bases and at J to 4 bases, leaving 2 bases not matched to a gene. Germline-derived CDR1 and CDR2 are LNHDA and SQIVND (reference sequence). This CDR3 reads CASSGQGITGELFF. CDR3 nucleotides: TGTGCCAGTAGTGGACAGGGGATCACCGGGGAGCTGTTTTTT.

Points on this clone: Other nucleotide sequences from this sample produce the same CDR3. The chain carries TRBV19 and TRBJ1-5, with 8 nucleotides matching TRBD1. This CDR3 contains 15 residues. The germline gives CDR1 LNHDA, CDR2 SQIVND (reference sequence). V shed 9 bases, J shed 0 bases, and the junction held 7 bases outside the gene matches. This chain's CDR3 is CASTDRGDSNQPQHF. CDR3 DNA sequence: TGTGCCAGCACTGACAGGGGCGATAGCAATCAGCCCCAGCATTTT.

CDR3: CASSLGLAGMYEQYF. The CDR3 bases are TGCGCCAGCAGCTTGGGACTAGCGGGAATGTACGAGCAGTACTTC. The rearrangement links TRBV5-1 to TRBJ2-7; TRBD2 matches at 11 bases. V was clipped by 0 bases and J by 4 bases; unmatched bases: 3. The germline V gene has CDR1 SGHRS and CDR2 YFSETQ. The CDR3 loop spans 15 amino acids. The whole variable domain, filled in from reference TRBV5-1 and TRBJ2-7, reads KAGVTQTPRYLIKTRGQQVTLSCSPISGHRSVSWYQQTPGQGLQFLFEYFSETQRNKGNFPGRFSGRQFSNSRSEMNVSTLELGDSALYLCASSLGLAGMYEQYFGPGTRLTVT.

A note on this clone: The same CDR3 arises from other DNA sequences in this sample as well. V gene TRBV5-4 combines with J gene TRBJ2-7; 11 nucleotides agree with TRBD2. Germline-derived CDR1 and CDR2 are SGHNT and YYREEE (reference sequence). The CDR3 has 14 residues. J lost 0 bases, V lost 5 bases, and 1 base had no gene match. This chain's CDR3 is CASSGTSGSYEQYF. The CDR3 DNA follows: TGTGCCAGCAGTGGGACTAGCGGCTCCTACGAGCAGTACTTC. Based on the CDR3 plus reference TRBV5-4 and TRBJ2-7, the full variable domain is ETGVTQSPTHLIKTRGQQVTLRCSSQSGHNTVSWYQQALGQGPQFIFQYYREEENGRGNFPPRFSGLQFPNYSSELNVNALELDDSALYLCASSGTSGSYEQYFGPGTRLTVT.

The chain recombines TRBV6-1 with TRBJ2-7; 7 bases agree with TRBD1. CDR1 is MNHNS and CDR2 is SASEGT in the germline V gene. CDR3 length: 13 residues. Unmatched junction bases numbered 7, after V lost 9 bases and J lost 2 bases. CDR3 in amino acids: CASLGQITYEQYF. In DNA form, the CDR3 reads TGTGCCAGTTTGGGACAGATTACCTACGAGCAGTACTTC.

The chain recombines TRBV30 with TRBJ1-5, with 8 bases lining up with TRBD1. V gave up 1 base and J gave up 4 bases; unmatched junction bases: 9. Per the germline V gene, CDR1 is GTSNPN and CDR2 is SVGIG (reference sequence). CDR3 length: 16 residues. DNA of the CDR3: TGTGCCTGGAGTGCCCGGGGGACAGGAGTAAATCAGCCCCAGCATTTT. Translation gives CAWSARGTGVNQPQHF. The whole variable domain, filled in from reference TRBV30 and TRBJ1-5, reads SQTIHQWPATLVQPVGSPLSLECTVEGTSNPNLYWYRQAAGRGLQLLFYSVGIGQISSEVPQNLSASRPQDRQFILSSKKLLLSDSGFYLCAWSARGTGVNQPQHFGDGTRLSIL.

The CDR3 nucleotides are TGCGCCAGCACTATTGAACTAGCGGGGGCCACCGGGGAGCTGTTTTTT. Protein product: CASTIELAGATGELFF. V gene TRBV5-1 combines with J gene TRBJ2-2; 11 bases align to TRBD2. This CDR3 is built from 16 residues. The V gene end was trimmed by 6 bases and the J gene end by 4 bases; junction bases not matched to a gene: 8. Per germline, CDR1 SGHRS and CDR2 YFSETQ.

The CDR3 loop reads CASTKQGVGNQPQHF. The CDR3 DNA is TGTGCCAGCACCAAACAGGGAGTAGGCAATCAGCCCCAGCATTTT. The J gene is TRBJ1-5, the V gene TRBV6-1; possibly TRBD1 for D (6 bases). The CDR3 covers 15 residues. The germline V and J ends were trimmed by 7 bases and 2 bases, with 15 bases remaining between them. The germline V gene encodes CDR1 MNHNS and CDR2 SASEGT.